Included here is one T cell receptor beta chain sequence, with context. The V segment lost 4 bases and the J segment 1 base; nucleotides outside the gene matches: 3. The CDR3 spans 14 residues. Germline V lookup: CDR1 LGHNA, CDR2 YNFKEQ. Per the study methods: Quantification of nucleated cells was approximated via reference gene primer amplification. The assay was immunoSEQ multiplex PCR, and TCRdb's table has in-frame clones only and misses some. That table gives V, J and clone size, and the DNA gave D and trimming. In the table there are over 200,000 clones, less than 90% of which are singletons. The data derive from a study of blood T cell repertoires in COVID-19. On the study more broadly: Sample material is recorded as cDNA or gDNA derived from T cells, B-cell-depleted T cells, or PBMCs.

This TCR came from a man in his forties with active or convalescent COVID-19. The sample taken for sequencing was peripheral blood. The genes are TRBV4-2 and TRBJ1-1, with 7 positions matching TRBD1. CDR3: CASSRQGTNTEAFF. CDR3 DNA sequence: TGTGCCAGCAGCCGACAGGGCACGAACACTGAAGCTTTCTTT.